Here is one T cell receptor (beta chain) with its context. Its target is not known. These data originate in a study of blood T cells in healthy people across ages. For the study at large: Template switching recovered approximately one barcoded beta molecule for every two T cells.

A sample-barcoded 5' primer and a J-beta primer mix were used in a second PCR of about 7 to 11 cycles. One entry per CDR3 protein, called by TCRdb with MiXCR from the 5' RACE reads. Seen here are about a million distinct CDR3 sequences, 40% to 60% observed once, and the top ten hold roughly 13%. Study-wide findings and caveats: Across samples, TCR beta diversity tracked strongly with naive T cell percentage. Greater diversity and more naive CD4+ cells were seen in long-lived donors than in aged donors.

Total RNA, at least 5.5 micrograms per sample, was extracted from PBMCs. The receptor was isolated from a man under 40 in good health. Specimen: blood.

CDR3 sequence (DNA): TGTGCCAGCAGCCCGACAGCCTCAGATACGCAGTATTTT. The encoded protein is CASSPTASDTQYF. The gene calls are TRBV6-2 or TRBV6-3 and TRBJ2-3; TRBD1 might be the D (5 bases). Germline CDR1 MNHEY, CDR2 SVGEGT. V was clipped by 6 bases and J by 4 bases, with 11 bases between them. CDR3 size: 13 residues.